This paragraph covers one T cell receptor (beta chain) sequence. These data come from a study of blood T cell repertoires in COVID-19. Germline loops: CDR1 SGDLS, CDR2 YYNGEE. CDR3 length equals 14 residues. V trimming: 3 bases; J trimming: 3 bases; junction bases outside the gene matches: 4. The protocol was immunoSEQ multiplex PCR, while the TCRdb copy is restricted to in-frame clones and leaves out a portion. The data contain more than 15,000 clones, roughly four fifths of them singletons. Source material: peripheral blood. The sequence came from a man aged 40-49 years with active or convalescent COVID-19. The chain couples TRBV9 to TRBJ2-7; 9 bases agree with TRBD1. CDR3 DNA sequence: TGTGCCAGCAGCGGCCGGGACAGGGACTACGAGCAGTACTTC. This gives the protein CASSGRDRDYEQYF.